One and the same sample provided the 23 T cell receptor beta chains below, sequenced in a study of cytomegalovirus exposure and HLA in healthy donors. Both 60 Vbeta primers and 13 Jbeta primers went into the PCR. The method was immunoSEQ multiplex PCR; TCRdb's version includes in-frame clones alone and lacks a portion of them. The sample lists 150,000 or so clones, approximately 85% occurring once. The specimen was PBMCs. Receptors originate from a man aged 18 to 35 in good health and CMV-seropositive.

The rearrangement joins TRBV30 to TRBJ1-5, with D possibly TRBD1 on 6 matching bases. The V and J ends lost 3 bases and 2 bases respectively, with 14 bases between them. The germline V gene encodes CDR1 GTSNPN and CDR2 SVGIG (reference sequence). This CDR3 region has 15 residues. The CDR3 DNA is TGTGCCTGGAGCGCGGTGGGGGCTGGCAATCAGCCCCAGCATTTT. Its protein is CAWSAVGAGNQPQHF.

V is TRBV7-9 and J is TRBJ2-5, with 11 bases that match TRBD1. The junction had 3 bases not matched to a gene; V was cut back by 3 bases and J by 0 bases. The CDR3 consists of 16 residues. The germline CDR1 and CDR2 sequences are SEHNR and FQNEAQ (reference sequence). The CDR3 DNA reads as TGTGCCAGCAGCTTCGGACAGGGGGCGTACCAAGAGACCCAGTACTTC. Its translation: CASSFGQGAYQETQYF.

On this clone itself: The junction shows a germline mismatch at one end, possibly a read error. The chain links TRBV19 to TRBJ1-1, with D perhaps matching TRBD1 (5 bases). Looked up from germline, CDR1 is LNHDA and CDR2 is SQIVND (reference sequence). The CDR3 contains 13 residues. The CDR3 is CAGSGGRGTEAFF. CDR3 nucleotides: TGTGCCGGTAGCGGGGGTCGGGGCACTGAAGCTTTCTTT.

The chain couples TRBV6-5 to TRBJ1-2, with a possible D match to TRBD1 (5 bases). Trimming stripped 0 bases from V and 13 bases from J, with 18 bases between. The CDR3 is 14 amino acids. CDR1 and CDR2 (germline): MNHEY, SVGAGI. The CDR3 DNA reads as TGTGCCAGCAGTTACTCGTTTCAGGGTTACGGGTCCACCTTC. Translating it yields CASSYSFQGYGSTF.

The chain employs TRBV9 and TRBJ2-5; a weak D match, TRBD2 (6 bases). Germline loops: CDR1 SGDLS, CDR2 YYNGEE. The CDR3 spans 14 residues. V dropped 4 bases and J dropped 11 bases, with 21 bases sitting between them. For the CDR3, the DNA is TGTGCCAGCAGCCCGAGCTTTAAGTCGGGGGAGCAGTACTTC. Translating it yields CASSPSFKSGEQYF.

Only a few counts were recorded for this clone. This chain connects TRBV19 to TRBJ1-3, with D uncertain. V was trimmed by 8 bases and J by 2 bases, leaving 16 bases between them. Looked up from germline, CDR1 is LNHDA and CDR2 is SQIVND (reference sequence). The CDR3 loop spans 15 amino acids. The CDR3 loop reads CASEVIGSPGNTIYF. In nucleotides, the CDR3 is TGTGCCAGTGAGGTCATCGGCAGCCCTGGAAACACCATATATTTT. The full variable domain, its missing parts supplied by reference TRBV19 and TRBJ1-3, is DGGITQSPKYLFRKEGQNVTLSCEQNLNHDAMYWYRQDPGQGLRLIYYSQIVNDFQKGDIAEGYSVSREKKESFPLTVTSAQKNPTAFYLCASEVIGSPGNTIYFGEGSWLTVV.

The V gene is TRBV18, the J gene TRBJ2-7, with no clear D. The CDR3 has 15 amino acids. The ends were cut back, 3 bases at V and 2 bases at J, with 14 bases in the middle. Germline loops: CDR1 KGHSH, CDR2 LQKENI. CDR3 sequence reads: CASSPNSGMTYEQYF. As DNA, the CDR3 is TGTGCCAGCTCACCGAACAGTGGAATGACCTACGAGCAGTACTTC.

This clone has a handful of counts. Relative to the germline gene, one junction end is altered; a read error may explain this. The chain recombines TRBV4-3 with TRBJ2-3; TRBD2 matches 7 bases. Germline values: CDR1 LGHNA, CDR2 YSLEER. This CDR3 is 15 amino acids long. This CDR3 reads CASRQTSLEADTQYF. CDR3 in DNA: TGCGCCAGCCGCCAGACTAGCTTGGAGGCAGATACGCAGTATTTT.

The chain joins TRBV14 to TRBJ2-1; TRBD2 matches at 14 bases. V was clipped by 4 bases and J by 5 bases; unmatched bases: 4. Germline loops: CDR1 SGHDN, CDR2 FVKESK. The CDR3 is made up of 16 amino acids. CDR3 in amino acids: CASSPGLAGGNNEQFF. CDR3 coding DNA: TGTGCCAGCAGCCCCGGACTAGCGGGGGGTAACAATGAGCAGTTCTTC.

The chain recombines TRBV7-9 with TRBJ2-7; 9 bases agree with TRBD2. The CDR3 loop spans 13 amino acids. The V gene end was trimmed by 8 bases and the J gene end by 4 bases; junction bases not matched to a gene: 6. CDR1 and CDR2 (germline): SEHNR, FQNEAQ (reference sequence). DNA of the CDR3: TGTGCCAGCGGAGGACTAGCGATGTACGAGCAGTACTTC. Translating gives CASGGLAMYEQYF. The variable domain in full, completed from reference TRBV7-9 and TRBJ2-7, reads DTGVSQNPRHKITKRGQNVTFRCDPISEHNRLYWYRQTLGQGPEFLTYFQNEAQLEKSRLLSDRFSAERPKGSFSTLEIQRTEQGDSAMYLCASGGLAMYEQYFGPGTRLTVT.

The chain carries TRBV4-2 and TRBJ2-3, with D tentatively TRBD1 (5 bases). From germline, CDR1 is LGHNA and CDR2 YNFKEQ. Trimming took 1 base from V and 1 from J, leaving 9 bases between them. The CDR3 contains 15 residues. The CDR3 loop is CASSQGQGRTDTQYF. The CDR3 region has the DNA TGTGCCAGCAGCCAAGGGCAGGGCCGCACAGATACGCAGTATTTT.

The V gene is TRBV6-1, the J gene TRBJ1-1; the match to TRBD1 covers 7 bases. The CDR3 has 17 residues. Per germline, CDR1 MNHNS and CDR2 SASEGT. With V trimmed by 4 bases and J by 1 base, 12 bases remained unmatched. CDR3 sequence reads: CASSAGQDWITNTEAFF. The CDR3 bases are TGTGCCAGCAGTGCCGGACAGGACTGGATTACGAACACTGAAGCTTTCTTT.

Only a few counts were recorded for this clone. The V and J genes are TRBV5-6 and TRBJ1-2, with D unclear. CDR1 is SGHDT, CDR2 YYEEEE, per germline. There are 13 residues in the CDR3. With 0 bases removed from V and 7 bases from J, the gap between germline ends came to 10 bases. CDR3: CASSLGQLGGYTF. The DNA of the CDR3 is TGTGCCAGCAGCTTGGGACAACTCGGTGGCTACACCTTC.

The gene calls are TRBV19 and TRBJ2-2; 8 bases fit TRBD1. The V gene end was trimmed by 7 bases and the J gene end by 0 bases; junction bases not matched to a gene: 4. The germline gives CDR1 LNHDA, CDR2 SQIVND (reference sequence). The CDR3 length is 15 residues. The CDR3 DNA sequence: TGTGCCAGTAATCCGGGACAGGCGAACACCGGGGAGCTGTTTTTT. It is translated as CASNPGQANTGELFF.

The chain uses TRBV6-5 and TRBJ1-2, with 10 bases aligning to TRBD1. CDR1 is MNHEY, CDR2 SVGAGI, per germline. The CDR3 is 13 amino acids. The V gene end was trimmed by 8 bases and the J gene end by 8 bases; junction bases not matched to a gene: 8. CDR3: CASAGTGERGYTF. CDR3 in DNA: TGTGCCAGCGCCGGGACAGGGGAAAGGGGCTACACCTTC.

The rearrangement joins TRBV7-9 to TRBJ1-5; the D is unclear. The germline V gene encodes CDR1 SEHNR and CDR2 FQNEAQ (reference sequence). The CDR3 runs 13 residues. Trimming pared 9 bases from V and 0 bases from J, leaving 9 bases between. The CDR3 spells CASQEDSNQPQHF. The CDR3, as DNA: TGTGCCAGTCAAGAGGATAGCAATCAGCCCCAGCATTTT.

This chain connects TRBV7-9 to TRBJ1-2, with TRBD1 matching 9 bases. The CDR3 length is 14 residues. The germline gives CDR1 SEHNR, CDR2 FQNEAQ (reference sequence). The junction had 2 bases not matched to a gene; V was cut back by 2 bases and J by 4 bases. The CDR3 is CASSLSGQGYGYTF. CDR3 DNA sequence: TGTGCCAGCAGCTTATCGGGACAGGGCTATGGCTACACCTTC.

The V gene is TRBV23-1, the J gene TRBJ1-4; 7 bases fit TRBD1. TRBV23-1 is placed among ORFs of uncertain function. The CDR3 spans 14 residues. Trimming took 6 bases from V and 8 from J; bases not matched to a gene: 9. The CDR3 region has the DNA TGCGCCAGCAGGAACAGGGGCCTTAGCGAAAAACTGTTTTTT. Protein: CASRNRGLSEKLFF.

This clone showed up just once. CDR3 loop: CASSFGENYGYTF. CDR3 nucleotide sequence: TGTGCCAGCAGCTTCGGAGAGAACTATGGCTACACCTTC. J is TRBJ1-2 and V is TRBV7-8; D not certain. CDR3 length: 13 amino acids. The germline CDR1 and CDR2 sequences are SGHVS and FQNEAQ. V lost 3 bases, J lost 2 bases, and 7 bases lay in between.

The chain links TRBV19 to TRBJ1-2; D is perhaps TRBD1 (6 bases). V dropped 7 bases and J dropped 0 bases, with 15 bases sitting between them. Germline CDR1 LNHDA, CDR2 SQIVND (reference sequence). The length of the CDR3 is 15 residues. The CDR3 coding sequence is TGTGCCAGTACCCCTACCGGGACATCTAACTATGGCTACACCTTC. Translation: CASTPTGTSNYGYTF.

This chain connects TRBV9 to TRBJ1-2, with 8 bases identical to TRBD1. The germline V gene encodes CDR1 SGDLS and CDR2 YYNGEE. There are 14 residues in the CDR3. The J segment lost 5 bases and the V segment lost 2 bases, leaving 5 bases of the junction unmatched. CDR3 nucleotides: TGTGCCAGCAGCGTGACAGGGGAAAAGTATGGCTACACCTTC. It encodes CASSVTGEKYGYTF.

The chain carries TRBV15 and TRBJ2-7; D possibly corresponds to TRBD1 (6 bases). The germline V gene has CDR1 LNHNV and CDR2 YYDKDF (reference sequence). The V gene lost 0 bases and the J gene lost 6 bases, with 15 bases spanning the gap. This CDR3 has 15 residues. CDR3: CATSREQGKLSEQYF. The CDR3 DNA reads TGTGCCACCAGCAGAGAGCAGGGGAAATTGAGCGAGCAGTACTTC.

The rearrangement links TRBV29-1 to TRBJ1-2; no clear D gene. CDR1 is SQVTM and CDR2 is ANQGSEA in the germline V gene. V lost 3 bases and J 5 bases, leaving 19 bases between the germline ends. CDR3 length: 15 residues. CDR3 sequence: CSVDAFGRTLYGYTF. As DNA, the CDR3 is TGCAGCGTTGATGCCTTTGGCAGGACTTTATATGGCTACACCTTC.